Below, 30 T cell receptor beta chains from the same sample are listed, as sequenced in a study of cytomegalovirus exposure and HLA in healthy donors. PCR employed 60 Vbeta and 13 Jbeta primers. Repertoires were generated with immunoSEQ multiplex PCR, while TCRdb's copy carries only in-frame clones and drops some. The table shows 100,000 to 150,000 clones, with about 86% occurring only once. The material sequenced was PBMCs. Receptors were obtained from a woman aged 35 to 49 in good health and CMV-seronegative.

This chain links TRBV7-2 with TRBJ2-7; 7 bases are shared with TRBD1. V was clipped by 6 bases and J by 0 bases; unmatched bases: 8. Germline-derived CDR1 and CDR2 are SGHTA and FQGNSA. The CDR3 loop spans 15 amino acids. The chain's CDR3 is CASSPRQGASYEQYF. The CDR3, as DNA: TGTGCCAGCAGTCCCAGACAGGGCGCCTCCTACGAGCAGTACTTC.

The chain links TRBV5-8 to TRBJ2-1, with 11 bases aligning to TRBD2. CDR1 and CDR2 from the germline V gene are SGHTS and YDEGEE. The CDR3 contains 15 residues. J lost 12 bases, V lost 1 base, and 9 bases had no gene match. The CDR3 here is CASSLRLAGPVGQFF. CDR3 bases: TGTGCCAGCAGCTTGAGACTAGCGGGACCTGTCGGGCAGTTCTTC.

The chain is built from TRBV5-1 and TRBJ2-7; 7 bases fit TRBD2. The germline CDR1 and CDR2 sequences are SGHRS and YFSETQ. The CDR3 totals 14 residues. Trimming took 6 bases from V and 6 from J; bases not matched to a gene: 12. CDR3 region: CASKTSGGGTEQYF. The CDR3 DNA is TGCGCCAGCAAAACCAGTGGGGGGGGAACCGAGCAGTACTTC.

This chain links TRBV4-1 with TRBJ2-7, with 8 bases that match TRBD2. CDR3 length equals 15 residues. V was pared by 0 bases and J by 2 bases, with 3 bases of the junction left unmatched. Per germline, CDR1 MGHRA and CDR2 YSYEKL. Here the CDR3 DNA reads TGCGCCAGCAGCCAAGACACGGGAGGGCCCTACGAGCAGTACTTC. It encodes CASSQDTGGPYEQYF.

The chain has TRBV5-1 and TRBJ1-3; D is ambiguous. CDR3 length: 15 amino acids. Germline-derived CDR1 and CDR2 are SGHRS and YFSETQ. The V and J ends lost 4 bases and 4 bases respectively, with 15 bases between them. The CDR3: CASSLDPQTGNTIYF. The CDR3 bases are TGCGCCAGCAGCCTGGATCCACAGACAGGAAACACCATATATTTT.

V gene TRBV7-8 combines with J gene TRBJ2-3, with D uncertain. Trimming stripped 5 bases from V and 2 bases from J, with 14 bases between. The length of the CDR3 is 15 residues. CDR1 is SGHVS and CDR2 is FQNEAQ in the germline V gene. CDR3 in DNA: TGTGCCAGCAGCCCCTACCTCACGCCCACAGATACGCAGTATTTT. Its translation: CASSPYLTPTDTQYF.

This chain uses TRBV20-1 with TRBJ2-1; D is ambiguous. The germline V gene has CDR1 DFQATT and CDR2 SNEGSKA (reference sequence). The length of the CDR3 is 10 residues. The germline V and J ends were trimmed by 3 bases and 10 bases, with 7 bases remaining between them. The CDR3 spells CSASKQEQFF. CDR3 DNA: TGCAGTGCTAGTAAACAGGAGCAGTTCTTC.

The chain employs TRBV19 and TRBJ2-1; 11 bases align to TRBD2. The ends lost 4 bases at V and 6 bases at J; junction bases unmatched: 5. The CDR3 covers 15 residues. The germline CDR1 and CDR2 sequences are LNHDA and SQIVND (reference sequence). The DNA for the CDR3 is TGTGCCAGTAGTACACTAGCGGGAGAGGCCAATGAGCAGTTCTTC. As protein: CASSTLAGEANEQFF.

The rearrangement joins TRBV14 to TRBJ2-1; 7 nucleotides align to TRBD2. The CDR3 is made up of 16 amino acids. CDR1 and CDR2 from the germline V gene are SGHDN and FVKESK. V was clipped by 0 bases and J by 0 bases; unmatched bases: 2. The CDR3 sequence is CASSQDGGGSYNEQFF. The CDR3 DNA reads TGTGCCAGCAGCCAAGACGGCGGGGGCTCCTACAATGAGCAGTTCTTC.

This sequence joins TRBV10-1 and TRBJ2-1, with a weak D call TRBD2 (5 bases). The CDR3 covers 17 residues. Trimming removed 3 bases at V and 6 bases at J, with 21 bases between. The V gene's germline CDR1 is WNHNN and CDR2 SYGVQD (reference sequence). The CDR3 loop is CASSDLASKGNPNEQFF. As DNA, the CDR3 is TGCGCCAGCAGTGATTTAGCTAGCAAGGGCAATCCCAATGAGCAGTTCTTC.

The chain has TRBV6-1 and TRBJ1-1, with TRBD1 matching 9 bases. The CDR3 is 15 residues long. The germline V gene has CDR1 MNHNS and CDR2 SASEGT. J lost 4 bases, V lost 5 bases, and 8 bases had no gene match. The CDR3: CASSTDRGSRTEAFF. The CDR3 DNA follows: TGTGCCAGCAGTACAGACAGGGGGAGTCGCACTGAAGCTTTCTTT.

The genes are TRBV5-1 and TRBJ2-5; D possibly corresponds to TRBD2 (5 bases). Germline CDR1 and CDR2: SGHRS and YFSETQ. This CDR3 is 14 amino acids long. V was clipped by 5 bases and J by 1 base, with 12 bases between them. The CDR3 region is CASSFPAVQETQYF. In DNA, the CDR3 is TGCGCCAGCAGTTTCCCAGCGGTCCAAGAGACCCAGTACTTC.

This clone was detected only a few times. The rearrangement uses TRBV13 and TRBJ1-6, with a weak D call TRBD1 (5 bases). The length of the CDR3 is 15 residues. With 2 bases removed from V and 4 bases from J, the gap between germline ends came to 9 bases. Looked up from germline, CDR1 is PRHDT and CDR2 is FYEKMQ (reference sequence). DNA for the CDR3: TGTGCCAGCAGCTTAAGGGGTGGGTATAATTCACCCCTCCACTTT. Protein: CASSLRGGYNSPLHF.

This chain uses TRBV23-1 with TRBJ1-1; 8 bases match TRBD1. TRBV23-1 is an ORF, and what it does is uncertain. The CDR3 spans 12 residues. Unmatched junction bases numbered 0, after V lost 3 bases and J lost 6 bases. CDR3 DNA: TGCGCCAGCAGTCACAGGGGGCCTGAAGCTTTCTTT. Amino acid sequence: CASSHRGPEAFF.

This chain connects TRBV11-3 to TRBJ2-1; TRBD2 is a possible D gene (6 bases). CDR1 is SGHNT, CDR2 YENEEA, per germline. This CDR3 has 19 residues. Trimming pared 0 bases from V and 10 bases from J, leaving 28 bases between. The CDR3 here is CASSLESQTGTFSPPEQFF. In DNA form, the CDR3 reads TGTGCCAGCAGCTTAGAGAGTCAGACCGGGACTTTTTCCCCTCCGGAGCAGTTCTTC. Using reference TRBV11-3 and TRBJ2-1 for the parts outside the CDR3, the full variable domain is EAGVVQSPRYKIIEKKQPVAFWCNPISGHNTLYWYLQNLGQGPELLIRYENEEAVDDSQLPKDRFSAERLKGVDSTLKIQPAELGDSAVYLCASSLESQTGTFSPPEQFFGPGTRLTVL.

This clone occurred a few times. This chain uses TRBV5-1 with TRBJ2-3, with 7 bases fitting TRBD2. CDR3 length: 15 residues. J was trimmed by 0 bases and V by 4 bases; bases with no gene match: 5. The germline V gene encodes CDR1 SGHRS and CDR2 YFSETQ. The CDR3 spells CASSETSRSTDTQYF. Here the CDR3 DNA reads TGCGCCAGCAGCGAGACTAGCAGAAGCACAGATACGCAGTATTTT.

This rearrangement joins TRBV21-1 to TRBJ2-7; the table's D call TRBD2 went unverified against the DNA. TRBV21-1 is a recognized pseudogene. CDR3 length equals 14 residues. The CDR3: CASSSRESWDEQYF. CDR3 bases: TGTGCCAGCAGCAGCCGGGAGTCTTGGGACGAGCAGTACTTC.

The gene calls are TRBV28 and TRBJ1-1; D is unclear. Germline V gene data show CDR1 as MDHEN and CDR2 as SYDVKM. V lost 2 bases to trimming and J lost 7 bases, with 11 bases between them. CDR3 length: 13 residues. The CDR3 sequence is CASSLATNYEAFF. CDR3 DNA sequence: TGTGCCAGCAGTTTAGCAACAAATTATGAAGCTTTCTTT. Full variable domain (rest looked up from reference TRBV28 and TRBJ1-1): DVKVTQSSRYLVKRTGEKVFLECVQDMDHENMFWYRQDPGLGLRLIYFSYDVKMKEKGDIPEGYSVSREKKERFSLILESASTNQTSMYLCASSLATNYEAFFGQGTRLTVV.

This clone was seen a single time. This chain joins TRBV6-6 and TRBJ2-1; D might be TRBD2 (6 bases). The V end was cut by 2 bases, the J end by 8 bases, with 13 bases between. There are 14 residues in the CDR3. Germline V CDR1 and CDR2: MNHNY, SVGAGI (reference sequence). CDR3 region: CASSYAGSIDEQFF. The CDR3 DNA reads TGTGCCAGCAGTTACGCCGGGAGCATCGATGAGCAGTTCTTC.

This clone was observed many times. The CDR3 nucleotides are TGTGCCAGCAGCCGCAGACCCCCAGGGTACGAGCAGTACTTC. It codes for CASSRRPPGYEQYF. This chain uses TRBV7-8 with TRBJ2-7; possibly TRBD1 for D (5 bases). The CDR3 sequence is 14 residues long. V gave up 5 bases and J gave up 4 bases, with 15 bases separating them. Germline loops: CDR1 SGHVS, CDR2 FQNEAQ.

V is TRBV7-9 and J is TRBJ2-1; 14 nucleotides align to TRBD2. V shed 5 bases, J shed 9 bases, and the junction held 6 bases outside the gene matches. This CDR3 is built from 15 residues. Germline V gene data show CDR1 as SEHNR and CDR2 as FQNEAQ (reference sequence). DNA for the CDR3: TGTGCCAGCAGCCAGGGACTAGCGGGAGCATCTGAGCAGTTCTTC. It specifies CASSQGLAGASEQFF.

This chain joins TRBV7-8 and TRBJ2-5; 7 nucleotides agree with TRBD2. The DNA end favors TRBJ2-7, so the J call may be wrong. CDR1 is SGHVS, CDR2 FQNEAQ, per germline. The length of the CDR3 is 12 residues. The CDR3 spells CASSGGGYEQYF. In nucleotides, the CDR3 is TGTGCCAGCAGCGGCGGGGGCTACGAGCAGTACTTC.

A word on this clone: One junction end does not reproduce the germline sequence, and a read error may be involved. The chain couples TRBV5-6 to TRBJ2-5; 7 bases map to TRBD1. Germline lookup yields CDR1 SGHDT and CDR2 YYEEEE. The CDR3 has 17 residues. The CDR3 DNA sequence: TGTGCCAGCAGCCGGATCGAAACAGGGGTGTTAGGAGAGGCCCAGTACTTC. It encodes CASSRIETGVLGEAQYF.

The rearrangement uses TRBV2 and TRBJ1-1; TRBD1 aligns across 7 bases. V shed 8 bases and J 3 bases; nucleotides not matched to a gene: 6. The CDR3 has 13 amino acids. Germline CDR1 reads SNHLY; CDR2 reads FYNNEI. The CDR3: CASGRQGYTEAFF. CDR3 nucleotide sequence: TGTGCCAGCGGGAGACAGGGATACACTGAAGCTTTCTTT. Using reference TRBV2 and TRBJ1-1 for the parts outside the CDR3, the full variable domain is EPEVTQTPSHQVTQMGQEVILRCVPISNHLYFYWYRQILGQKVEFLVSFYNNEISEKSEIFDDQFSVERPDGSNFTLKIRSTKLEDSAMYFCASGRQGYTEAFFGQGTRLTVV.

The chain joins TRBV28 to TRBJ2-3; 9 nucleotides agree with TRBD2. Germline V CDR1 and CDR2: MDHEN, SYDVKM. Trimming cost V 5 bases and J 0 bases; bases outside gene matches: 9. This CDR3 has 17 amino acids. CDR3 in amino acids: CASSPSSGRRSTDTQYF. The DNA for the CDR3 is TGTGCCAGCAGTCCTAGCAGCGGGAGGAGGAGCACAGATACGCAGTATTTT.

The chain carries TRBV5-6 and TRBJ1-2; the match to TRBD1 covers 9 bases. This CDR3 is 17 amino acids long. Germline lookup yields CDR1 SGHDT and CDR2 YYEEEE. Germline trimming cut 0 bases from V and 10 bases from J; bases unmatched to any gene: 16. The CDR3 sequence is CASSLDRGPGQGRIYTF. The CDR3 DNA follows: TGTGCCAGCAGCTTGGATCGTGGCCCGGGACAGGGAAGAATCTACACCTTC.

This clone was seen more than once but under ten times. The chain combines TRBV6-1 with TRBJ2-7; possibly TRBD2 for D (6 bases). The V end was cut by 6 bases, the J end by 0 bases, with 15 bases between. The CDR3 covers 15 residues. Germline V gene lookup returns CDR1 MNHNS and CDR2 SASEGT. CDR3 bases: TGTGCCAGCAGCCCCATTGCCGGGAGCTCCTACGAGCAGTACTTC. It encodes CASSPIAGSSYEQYF.

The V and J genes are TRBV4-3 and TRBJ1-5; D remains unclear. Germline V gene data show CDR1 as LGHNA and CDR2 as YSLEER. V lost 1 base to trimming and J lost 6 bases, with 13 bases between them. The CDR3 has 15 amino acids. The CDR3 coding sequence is TGCGCCAGCAGCCAAGTGGCTGATACGTTTCAGCCCCAGCATTTT. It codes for CASSQVADTFQPQHF.

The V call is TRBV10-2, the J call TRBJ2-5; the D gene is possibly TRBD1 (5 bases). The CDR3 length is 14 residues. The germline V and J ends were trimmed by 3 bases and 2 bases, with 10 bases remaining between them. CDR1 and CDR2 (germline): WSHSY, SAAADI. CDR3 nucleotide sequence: TGCGCCAGCAGTGAAGCAGGGTTACAAGAGACCCAGTACTTC. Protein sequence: CASSEAGLQETQYF.

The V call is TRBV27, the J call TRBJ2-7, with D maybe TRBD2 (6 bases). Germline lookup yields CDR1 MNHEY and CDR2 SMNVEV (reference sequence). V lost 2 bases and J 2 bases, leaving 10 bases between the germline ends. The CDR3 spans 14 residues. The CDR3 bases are TGTGCCAGCAGTTTAATGGGGGGTGCCTACGAGCAGTACTTC. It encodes CASSLMGGAYEQYF.